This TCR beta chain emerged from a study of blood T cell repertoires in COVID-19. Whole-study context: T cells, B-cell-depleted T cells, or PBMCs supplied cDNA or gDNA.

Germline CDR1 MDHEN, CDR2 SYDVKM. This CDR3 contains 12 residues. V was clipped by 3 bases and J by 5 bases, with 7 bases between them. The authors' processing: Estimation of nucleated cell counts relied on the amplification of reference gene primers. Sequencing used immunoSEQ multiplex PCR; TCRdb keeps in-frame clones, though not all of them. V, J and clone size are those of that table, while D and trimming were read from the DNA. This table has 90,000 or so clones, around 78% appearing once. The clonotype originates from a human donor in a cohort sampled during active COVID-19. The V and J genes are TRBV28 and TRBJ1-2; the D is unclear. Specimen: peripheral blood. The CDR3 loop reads CASSLADYGYTF. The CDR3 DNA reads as TGTGCCAGCAGTTTGGCTGATTATGGCTACACCTTC.